The TCR beta chain under discussion was sequenced for a study of CD8 T cells in ankylosing spondylitis. The CDR3 is 14 residues long. V was cut by 2 bases and J by 5 bases, with 10 bases left in between. Germline V gives CDR1 SEHNR, CDR2 FQNEAQ (reference sequence). This clonotype was found many times. TCRdb re-derived calls from the 5' RACE reads in MiXCR, one entry per CDR3 protein. This table holds under 300,000 distinct CDR3 sequences, over 9.5% found once. This TCR was sampled from a male donor with ankylosing spondylitis or in good health (not recorded which). What was sequenced was blood, either unsorted or a sorted T cell fraction (not recorded which). The chain carries TRBV7-9 and TRBJ1-5, with D hard to call. The CDR3 bases are TGTGCCAGCAGCTTATCGGGAGCCCATCAGCCCCAGCATTTT. Its translation: CASSLSGAHQPQHF.